These 7 T cell receptor beta chains were all obtained from the same sample, sequenced in a study of chemoradiotherapy in HPV16-positive cancers. Assay: immunoSEQ multiplex PCR; the TCRdb copy retains only in-frame clones and omits some. The sample includes about 6,900 clones, 60% to 80% of them seen just once. This specimen was acquired from a patient who underwent chemoradiotherapy. These receptors all stem from a human donor with HPV-associated anogenital cancer.

The chain combines TRBV27 with TRBJ1-1; possibly TRBD1 for D (6 bases). Per germline, CDR1 MNHEY and CDR2 SMNVEV (reference sequence). V dropped 2 bases and J dropped 0 bases, with 10 bases sitting between them. The CDR3 totals 15 residues. The CDR3 loop is CASSLRQAMNTEAFF. DNA of the CDR3: TGTGCCAGCAGTTTAAGACAGGCGATGAACACTGAAGCTTTCTTT.

This clone was observed a few times. The J gene is TRBJ1-1, the V gene TRBV5-1; 9 positions agree with TRBD1. Unmatched junction bases numbered 7, after V lost 4 bases and J lost 0 bases. Per the germline V gene, CDR1 is SGHRS and CDR2 is YFSETQ. The CDR3 totals 16 residues. CDR3 in DNA: TGCGCCAGCAGCCTACAGGGGGCGGACATGAACACTGAAGCTTTCTTT. It translates to CASSLQGADMNTEAFF.

This chain links TRBV19 with TRBJ1-2, with 8 bases aligning to TRBD1. CDR3 length: 16 amino acids. CDR1 LNHDA and CDR2 SQIVND come from the germline V gene (reference sequence). The V and J ends lost 7 bases and 7 bases, in that order; junction bases with no gene match: 17. CDR3 bases: TGTGCCAGTACCCCCGTGGGGGGGCAGGGGGCACGTGGCTACACCTTC. Translated, it gives CASTPVGGQGARGYTF.

V gene TRBV4-2 combines with J gene TRBJ2-7; 10 bases line up with TRBD2. The ends lost 0 bases at V and 2 bases at J; junction bases unmatched: 7. CDR3 length equals 17 residues. The germline CDR1 and CDR2 sequences are LGHNA and YNFKEQ. The CDR3 nucleotides read TGTGCCAGCAGCCAAGATCTAGGTACTAGCGGGGCCTACGAGCAGTACTTC. The encoded protein is CASSQDLGTSGAYEQYF.

This rearrangement joins TRBV10-1 to TRBJ1-1, with 7 bases matching TRBD1. J lost 5 bases, V lost 10 bases, and 10 bases had no gene match. This CDR3 is built from 13 residues. Germline V gene lookup returns CDR1 WNHNN and CDR2 SYGVQD (reference sequence). The CDR3 here is CATRAQGETEAFF. The CDR3 bases are TGCGCCACCCGAGCCCAGGGGGAAACTGAAGCTTTCTTT.

The chain links TRBV7-2 to TRBJ1-1, with D perhaps TRBD1 (6 bases). The V end was cut by 0 bases, the J end by 6 bases, with 11 bases between. Germline V gives CDR1 SGHTA, CDR2 FQGNSA. This CDR3 spans 14 amino acids. CDR3: CASSLAGGEPEAFF. In DNA form, the CDR3 reads TGTGCCAGCAGCTTAGCGGGGGGCGAGCCTGAAGCTTTCTTT.

This chain links TRBV30 with TRBJ1-2; D uncertain. With 0 bases removed from V and 7 bases from J, the gap between germline ends came to 9 bases. The germline CDR1 and CDR2 sequences are GTSNPN and SVGIG (reference sequence). The CDR3 consists of 12 residues. The CDR3 nucleotides read TGTGCCTGGAGTGTAAGGATCTCTGGCTACACCTTC. It translates to CAWSVRISGYTF.